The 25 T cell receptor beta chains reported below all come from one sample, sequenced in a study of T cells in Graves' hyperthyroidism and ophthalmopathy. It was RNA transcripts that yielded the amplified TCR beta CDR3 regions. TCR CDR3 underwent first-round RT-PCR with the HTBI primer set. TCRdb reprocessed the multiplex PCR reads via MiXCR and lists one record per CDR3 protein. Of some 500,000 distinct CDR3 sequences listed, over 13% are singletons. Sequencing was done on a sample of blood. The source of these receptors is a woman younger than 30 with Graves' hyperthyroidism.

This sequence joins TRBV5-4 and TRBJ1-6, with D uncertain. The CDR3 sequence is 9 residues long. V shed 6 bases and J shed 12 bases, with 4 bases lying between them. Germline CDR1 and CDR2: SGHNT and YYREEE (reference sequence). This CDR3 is CASTLPLHF. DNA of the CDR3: TGTGCCAGCACTCTACCCCTCCACTTT.

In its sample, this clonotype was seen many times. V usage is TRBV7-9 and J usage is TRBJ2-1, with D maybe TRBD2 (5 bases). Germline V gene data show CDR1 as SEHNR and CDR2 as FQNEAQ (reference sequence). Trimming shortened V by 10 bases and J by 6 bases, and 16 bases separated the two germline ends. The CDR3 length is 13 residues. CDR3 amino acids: CATTGLSRNEQFF. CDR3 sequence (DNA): TGTGCCACCACCGGACTCTCCCGCAATGAGCAGTTCTTC.

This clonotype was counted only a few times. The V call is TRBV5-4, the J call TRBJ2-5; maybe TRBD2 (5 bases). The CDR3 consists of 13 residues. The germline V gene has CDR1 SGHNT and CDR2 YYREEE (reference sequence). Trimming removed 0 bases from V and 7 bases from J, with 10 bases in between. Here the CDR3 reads CASSLVESGTQYF. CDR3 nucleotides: TGTGCCAGCAGCTTGGTTGAGAGCGGGACCCAGTACTTC.

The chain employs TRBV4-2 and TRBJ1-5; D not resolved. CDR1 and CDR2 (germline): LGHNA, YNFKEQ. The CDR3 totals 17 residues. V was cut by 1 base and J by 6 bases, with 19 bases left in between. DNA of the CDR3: TGTGCCAGCAGCCAAGCCCTCCGGTCAGGATCGGGTCAGCCCCAGCATTTT. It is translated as CASSQALRSGSGQPQHF.

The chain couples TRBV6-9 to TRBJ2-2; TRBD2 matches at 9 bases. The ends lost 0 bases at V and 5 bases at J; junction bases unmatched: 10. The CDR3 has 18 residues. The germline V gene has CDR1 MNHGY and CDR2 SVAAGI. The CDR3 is CASSYSVRGRDQTGELFF. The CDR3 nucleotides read TGTGCCAGCAGTTATTCTGTTCGCGGGAGGGATCAGACCGGGGAGCTGTTTTTT.

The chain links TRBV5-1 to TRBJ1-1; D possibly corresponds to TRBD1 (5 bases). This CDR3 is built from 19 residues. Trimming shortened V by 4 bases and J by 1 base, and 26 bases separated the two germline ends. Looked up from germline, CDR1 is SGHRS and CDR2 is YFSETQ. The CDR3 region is CASSPASGTSGSGNTEAFF. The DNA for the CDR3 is TGCGCCAGCAGCCCAGCATCCGGGACCAGCGGCTCGGGGAACACTGAAGCTTTCTTT. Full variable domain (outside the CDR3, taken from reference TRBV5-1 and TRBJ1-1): KAGVTQTPRYLIKTRGQQVTLSCSPISGHRSVSWYQQTPGQGLQFLFEYFSETQRNKGNFPGRFSGRQFSNSRSEMNVSTLELGDSALYLCASSPASGTSGSGNTEAFFGQGTRLTVV.

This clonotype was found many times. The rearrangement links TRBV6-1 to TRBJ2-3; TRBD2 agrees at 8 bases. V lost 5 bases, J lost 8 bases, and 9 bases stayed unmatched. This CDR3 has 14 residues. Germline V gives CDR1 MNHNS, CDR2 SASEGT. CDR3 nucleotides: TGTGCCAGCAGTTCCGGGACTAGAGGTCCTACGCAGTATTTT. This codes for CASSSGTRGPTQYF.

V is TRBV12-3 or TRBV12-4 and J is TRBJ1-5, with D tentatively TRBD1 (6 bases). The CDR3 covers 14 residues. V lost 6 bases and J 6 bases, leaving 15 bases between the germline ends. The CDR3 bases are TGTGCCAGCAGCTATACAGGGTTGGCTCAGCCCCAGCATTTT. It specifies CASSYTGLAQPQHF.

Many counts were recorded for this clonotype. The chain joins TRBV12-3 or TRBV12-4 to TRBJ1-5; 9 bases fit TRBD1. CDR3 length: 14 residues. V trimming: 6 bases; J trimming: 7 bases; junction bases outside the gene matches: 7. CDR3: CASSRDREIQPQHF. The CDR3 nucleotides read TGTGCCAGCAGCCGGGACAGGGAGATCCAGCCCCAGCATTTT.

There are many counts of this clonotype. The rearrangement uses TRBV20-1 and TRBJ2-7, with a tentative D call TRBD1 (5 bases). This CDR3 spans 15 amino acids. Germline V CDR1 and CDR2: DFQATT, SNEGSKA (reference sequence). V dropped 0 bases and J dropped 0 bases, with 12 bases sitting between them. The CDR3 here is CSARDKTDSSYEQYF. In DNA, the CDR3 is TGCAGTGCTAGAGACAAGACAGACAGCTCCTACGAGCAGTACTTC.

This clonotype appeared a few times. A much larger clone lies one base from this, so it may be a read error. In nucleotides, the CDR3 is TGTGCCAGCAGTCCCCGGGGCAGCGGGGGGCCCTCCGGGGAGCTGTTTTTT. Its protein is CASSPRGSGGPSGELFF. The chain has TRBV12-3 or TRBV12-4 and TRBJ2-2, with 9 bases identical to TRBD2. Losses at the gene ends were 5 bases for V and 6 bases for J; bases not matched to a gene: 13. The CDR3 length is 17 residues.

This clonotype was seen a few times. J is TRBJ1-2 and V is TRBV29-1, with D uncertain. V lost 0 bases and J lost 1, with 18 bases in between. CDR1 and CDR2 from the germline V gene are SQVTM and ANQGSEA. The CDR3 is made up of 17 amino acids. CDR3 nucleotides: TGCAGCGTTGAAGATAATGGACCGATCGCGGGTAACTATGGCTACACCTTC. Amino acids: CSVEDNGPIAGNYGYTF.

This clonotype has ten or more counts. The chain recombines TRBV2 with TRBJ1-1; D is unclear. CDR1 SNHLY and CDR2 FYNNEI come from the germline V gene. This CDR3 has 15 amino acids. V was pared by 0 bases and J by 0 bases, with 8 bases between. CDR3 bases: TGTGCCAGCAGTGAAGCGCTTCTTTTGAACACTGAAGCTTTCTTT. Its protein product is CASSEALLLNTEAFF.

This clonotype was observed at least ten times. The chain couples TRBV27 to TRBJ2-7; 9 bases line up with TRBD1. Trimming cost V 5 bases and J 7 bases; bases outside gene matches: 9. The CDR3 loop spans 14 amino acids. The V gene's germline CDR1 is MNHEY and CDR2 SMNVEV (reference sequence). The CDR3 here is CASSLWTGVGEQYF. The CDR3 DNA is TGTGCCAGCAGTCTCTGGACAGGGGTAGGAGAGCAGTACTTC.

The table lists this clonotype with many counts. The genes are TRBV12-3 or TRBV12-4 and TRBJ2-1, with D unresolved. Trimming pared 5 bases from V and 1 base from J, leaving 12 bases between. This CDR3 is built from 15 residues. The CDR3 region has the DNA TGTGCCAGCAGTCTTAACCTAGGGTCCTACAATGAGCAGTTCTTC. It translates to CASSLNLGSYNEQFF.

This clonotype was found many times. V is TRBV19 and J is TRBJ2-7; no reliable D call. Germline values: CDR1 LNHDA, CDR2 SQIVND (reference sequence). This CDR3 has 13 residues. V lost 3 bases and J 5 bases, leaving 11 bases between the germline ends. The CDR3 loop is CASSMVNFNEQYF. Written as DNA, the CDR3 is TGTGCCAGTAGTATGGTAAACTTCAACGAGCAGTACTTC.

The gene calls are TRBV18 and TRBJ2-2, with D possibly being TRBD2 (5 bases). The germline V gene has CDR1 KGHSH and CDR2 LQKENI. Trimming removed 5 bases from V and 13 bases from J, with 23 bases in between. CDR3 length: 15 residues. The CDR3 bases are TGTGCCAGCTCATACGGGAACAGTGGCCCGCTCGGGCTGTTTTTT. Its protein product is CASSYGNSGPLGLFF.

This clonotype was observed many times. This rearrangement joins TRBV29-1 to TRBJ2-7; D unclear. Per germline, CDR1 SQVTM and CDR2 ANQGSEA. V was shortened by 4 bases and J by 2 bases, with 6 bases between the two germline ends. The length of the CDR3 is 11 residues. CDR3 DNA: TGCAGCGTTGTGTTGGCCTACGAGCAGTACTTC. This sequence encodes CSVVLAYEQYF.

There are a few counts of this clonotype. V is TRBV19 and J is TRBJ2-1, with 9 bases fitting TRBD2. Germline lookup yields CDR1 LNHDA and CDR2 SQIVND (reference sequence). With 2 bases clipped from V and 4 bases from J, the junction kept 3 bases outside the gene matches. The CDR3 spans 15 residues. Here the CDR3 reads CASSIQLAGYNEQFF. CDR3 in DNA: TGTGCCAGTAGTATACAACTAGCGGGTTACAATGAGCAGTTCTTC.

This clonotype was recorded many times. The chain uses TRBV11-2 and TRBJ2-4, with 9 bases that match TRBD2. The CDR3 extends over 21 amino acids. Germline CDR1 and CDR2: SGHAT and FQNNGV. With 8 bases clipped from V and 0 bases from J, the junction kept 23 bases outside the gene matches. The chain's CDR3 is CASLGGSGSRGGPLAKNIQYF. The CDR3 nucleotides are TGTGCCAGCCTAGGGGGTAGCGGGAGTCGAGGGGGCCCGCTAGCCAAAAACATTCAGTACTTC.

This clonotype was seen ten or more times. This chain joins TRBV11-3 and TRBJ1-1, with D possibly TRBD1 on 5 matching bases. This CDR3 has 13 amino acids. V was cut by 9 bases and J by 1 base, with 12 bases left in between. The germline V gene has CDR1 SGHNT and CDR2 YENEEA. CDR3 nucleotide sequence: TGTGCCAGTGGGGACGGAGGGAACACTGAAGCTTTCTTT. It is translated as CASGDGGNTEAFF.

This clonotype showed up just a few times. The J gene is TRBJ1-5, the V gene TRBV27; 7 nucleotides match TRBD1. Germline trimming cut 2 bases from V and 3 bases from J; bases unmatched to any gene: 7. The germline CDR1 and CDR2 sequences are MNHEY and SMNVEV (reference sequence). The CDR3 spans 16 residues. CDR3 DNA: TGTGCCAGCAGTTTAACCTCAGGACAGGCCAATCAGCCCCAGCATTTT. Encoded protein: CASSLTSGQANQPQHF.

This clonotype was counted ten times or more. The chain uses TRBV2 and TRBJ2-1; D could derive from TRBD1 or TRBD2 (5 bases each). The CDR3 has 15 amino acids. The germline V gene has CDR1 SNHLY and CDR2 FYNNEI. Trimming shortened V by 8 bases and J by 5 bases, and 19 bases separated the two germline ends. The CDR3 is CASAGAAAYDNEQFF. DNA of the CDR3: TGTGCCAGCGCTGGGGCAGCGGCATACGACAATGAGCAGTTCTTC.

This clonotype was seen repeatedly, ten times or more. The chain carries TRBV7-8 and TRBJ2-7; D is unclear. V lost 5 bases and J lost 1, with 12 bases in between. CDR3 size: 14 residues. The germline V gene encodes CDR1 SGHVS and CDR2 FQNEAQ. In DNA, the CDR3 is TGTGCCAGCAGCCCCGCGCAGTTATCCTACGAGCAGTACTTC. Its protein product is CASSPAQLSYEQYF.

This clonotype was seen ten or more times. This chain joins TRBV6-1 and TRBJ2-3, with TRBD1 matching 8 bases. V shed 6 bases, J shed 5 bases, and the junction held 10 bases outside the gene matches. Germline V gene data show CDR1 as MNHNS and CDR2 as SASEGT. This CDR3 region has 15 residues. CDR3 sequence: CASSRAGGAGDTQYF. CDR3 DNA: TGTGCCAGCAGCCGCGCAGGGGGCGCCGGAGATACGCAGTATTTT.